This TCR beta chain comes out of a study of human T cells and chemical hapten exposure. Looking at the study overall: Patches with 0.01% DPC went on the upper back, and the tests were read at 6 days.

As to time point: patch test 2, 6 weeks after DPC sensitization. Treatment in this sample: therapeutic diphenylcyclopropenone sensitization with weekly scalp DPC. This clonotype appeared many times. Each CDR3 protein is one row after TCRdb ran MiXCR on the RACE reads. The sample has more than 75,000 distinct CDR3 sequences; roughly 10% are singletons. The CDR3 sequence is 14 residues long. CDR1 is KGHSH, CDR2 LQKENI, per germline. Trimming shortened V by 3 bases and J by 9 bases, and 17 bases separated the two germline ends. V is TRBV18 and J is TRBJ1-2, with D possibly TRBD1 on 5 matching bases. The receptor was derived from a woman aged 30 to 39 with alopecia areata. Some clones in this sample may be carry-over from other donors' samples. This specimen consisted of whole blood, obtained in connection with sensitization to the hapten diphenylcyclopropenone (DPC). The CDR3 DNA sequence: TGTGCCAGCTCACCGGAGGCCGCGGGGCGAAGCTACACCTTC. It yields the protein CASSPEAAGRSYTF.